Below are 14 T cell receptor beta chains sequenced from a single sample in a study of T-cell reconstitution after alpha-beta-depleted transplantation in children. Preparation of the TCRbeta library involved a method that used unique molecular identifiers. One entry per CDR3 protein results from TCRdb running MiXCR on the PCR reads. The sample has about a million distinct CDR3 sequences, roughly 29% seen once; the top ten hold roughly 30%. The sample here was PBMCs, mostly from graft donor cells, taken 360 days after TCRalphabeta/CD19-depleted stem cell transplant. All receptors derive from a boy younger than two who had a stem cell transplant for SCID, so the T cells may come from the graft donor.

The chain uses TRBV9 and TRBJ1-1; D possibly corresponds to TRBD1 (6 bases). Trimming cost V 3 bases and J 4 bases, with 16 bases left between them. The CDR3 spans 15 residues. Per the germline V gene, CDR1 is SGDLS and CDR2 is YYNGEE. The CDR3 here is CASSDMGGASTEAFF. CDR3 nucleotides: TGTGCCAGCAGCGACATGGGGGGGGCGAGCACTGAAGCTTTCTTT.

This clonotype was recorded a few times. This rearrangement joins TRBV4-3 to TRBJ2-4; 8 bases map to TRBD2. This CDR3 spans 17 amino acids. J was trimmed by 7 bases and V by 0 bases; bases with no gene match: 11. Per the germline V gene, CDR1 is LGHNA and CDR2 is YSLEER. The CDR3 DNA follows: TGCGCCAGCAGCCAAGAAGCCTCCTTAGCGGGGAGTAACATTCAGTACTTC. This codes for CASSQEASLAGSNIQYF.

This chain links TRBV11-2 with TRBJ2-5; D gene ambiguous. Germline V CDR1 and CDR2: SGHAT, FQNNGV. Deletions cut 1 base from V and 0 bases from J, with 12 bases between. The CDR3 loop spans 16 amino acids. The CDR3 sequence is CASSLAQIRYQETQYF. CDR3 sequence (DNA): TGTGCCAGCAGCTTAGCCCAGATCCGGTACCAAGAGACCCAGTACTTC.

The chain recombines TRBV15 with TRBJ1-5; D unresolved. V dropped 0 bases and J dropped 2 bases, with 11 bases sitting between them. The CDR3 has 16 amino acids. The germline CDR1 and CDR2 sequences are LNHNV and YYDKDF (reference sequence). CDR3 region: CATSREFPRGNQPQHF. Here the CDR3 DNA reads TGTGCCACCAGCAGAGAATTCCCCAGAGGCAATCAGCCCCAGCATTTT.

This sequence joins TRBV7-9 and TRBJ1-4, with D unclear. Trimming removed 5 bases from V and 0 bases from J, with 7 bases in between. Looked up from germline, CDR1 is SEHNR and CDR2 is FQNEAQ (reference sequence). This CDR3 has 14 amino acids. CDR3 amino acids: CASSVGPTNEKLFF. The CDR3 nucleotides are TGTGCCAGCAGCGTAGGACCAACTAATGAAAAACTGTTTTTT.

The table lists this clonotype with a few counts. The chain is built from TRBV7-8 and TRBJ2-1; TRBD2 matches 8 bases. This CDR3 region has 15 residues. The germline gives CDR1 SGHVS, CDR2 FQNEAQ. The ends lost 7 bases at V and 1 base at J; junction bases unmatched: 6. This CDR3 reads CASKPGTSSYNEQFF. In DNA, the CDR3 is TGTGCCAGCAAACCCGGGACTAGTTCCTACAATGAGCAGTTCTTC.

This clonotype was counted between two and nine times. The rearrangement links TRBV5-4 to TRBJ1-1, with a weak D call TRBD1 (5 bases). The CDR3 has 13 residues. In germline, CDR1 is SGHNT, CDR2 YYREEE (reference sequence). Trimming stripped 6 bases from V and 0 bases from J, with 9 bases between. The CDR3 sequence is CASKGLMNTEAFF. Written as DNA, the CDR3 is TGTGCCAGCAAGGGGCTTATGAACACTGAAGCTTTCTTT.

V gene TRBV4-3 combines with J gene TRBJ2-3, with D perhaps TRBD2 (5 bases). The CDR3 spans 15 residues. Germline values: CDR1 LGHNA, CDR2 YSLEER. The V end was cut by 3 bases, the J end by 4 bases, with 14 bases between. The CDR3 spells CASSQEEEFPDTQYF. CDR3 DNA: TGCGCCAGCAGCCAGGAGGAGGAGTTTCCAGATACGCAGTATTTT.

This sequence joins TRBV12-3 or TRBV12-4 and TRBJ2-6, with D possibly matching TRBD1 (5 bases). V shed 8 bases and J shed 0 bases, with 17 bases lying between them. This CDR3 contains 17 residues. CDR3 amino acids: CASEARQKSSGANVLTF. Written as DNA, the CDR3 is TGTGCCAGCGAGGCACGACAGAAGAGCTCTGGGGCCAACGTCCTGACTTTC.

The chain's CDR3 is CASSATGQYSYEQYF. DNA for the CDR3: TGTGCCAGCAGCGCAACGGGACAGTACTCCTACGAGCAGTACTTC. This sequence joins TRBV21-1 and TRBJ2-7; TRBD1, the D gene given by the table, was not confirmed from the DNA. TRBV21-1 is classified as a pseudogene. The CDR3 sequence is 15 residues long.

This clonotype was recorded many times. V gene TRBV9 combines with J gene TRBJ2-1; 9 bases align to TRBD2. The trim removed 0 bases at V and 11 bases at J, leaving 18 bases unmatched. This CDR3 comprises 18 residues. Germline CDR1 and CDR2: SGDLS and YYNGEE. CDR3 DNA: TGTGCCAGCAGCGTAGGAGGTCGGGGTAGCGGGGGCCTAAATCAGCAGTTCTTC. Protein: CASSVGGRGSGGLNQQFF.

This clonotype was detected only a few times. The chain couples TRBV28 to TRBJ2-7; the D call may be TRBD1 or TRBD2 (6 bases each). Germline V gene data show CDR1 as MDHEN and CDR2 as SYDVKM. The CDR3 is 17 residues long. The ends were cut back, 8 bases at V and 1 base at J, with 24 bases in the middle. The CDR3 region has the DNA TGTGCCAGCGCTAAATTCAAACAGGGACTTTTATCCTACGAGCAGTACTTC. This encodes CASAKFKQGLLSYEQYF.

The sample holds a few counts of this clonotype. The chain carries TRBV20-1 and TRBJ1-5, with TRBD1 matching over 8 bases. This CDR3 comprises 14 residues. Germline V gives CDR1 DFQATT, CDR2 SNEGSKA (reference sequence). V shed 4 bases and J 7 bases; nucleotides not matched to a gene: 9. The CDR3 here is CSATSGTGAQPQHF. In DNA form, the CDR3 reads TGCAGTGCTACGTCCGGGACAGGTGCCCAGCCCCAGCATTTT.

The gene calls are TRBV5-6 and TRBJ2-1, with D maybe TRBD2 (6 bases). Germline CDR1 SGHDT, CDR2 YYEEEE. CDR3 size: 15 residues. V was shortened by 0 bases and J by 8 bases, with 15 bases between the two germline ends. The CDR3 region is CASSLVQAQRDEQFF. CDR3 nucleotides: TGTGCCAGCAGCTTGGTCCAGGCCCAGCGGGATGAGCAGTTCTTC.